The T cell receptor (beta chain) described here comes from a study of PD-1 blockade in classical Hodgkin lymphoma. Study-level background: Nivolumab dosed at 3 mg/kg went to patients intravenously every 2 weeks.

Assay: immunoSEQ multiplex PCR; the TCRdb copy retains only in-frame clones and omits some. The sample lists roughly 9,100 clones, roughly four fifths seen once, with 45% in the top ten. As to this clone: Its antigen is currently unknown.

The CDR3 extends over 15 amino acids. The V end was cut by 3 bases, the J end by 1 base, with 10 bases between. Germline V gene lookup returns CDR1 MNHEY and CDR2 SMNVEV (reference sequence). Time point noted: cycle 4 day 1 (C4D1), after five to seven weeks of nivolumab. The patients all showed relapse after autologous stem cell transplantation, while their brentuximab vedotin exposure varied. General observations from the study: Some patients began nivolumab under 1 year after ASCT. These patients were excluded from later analyses.

This material consisted of peripheral blood mononuclear cells (PBMCs), taken before the fourth cycle of nivolumab. The receptor comes from a human donor with classical Hodgkin lymphoma. The J gene is TRBJ2-4, the V gene TRBV27, with D unclear. In DNA form, the CDR3 reads TGTGCCAGCAGTTTCGTCCCTTGGGCCAAAAACATTCAGTACTTC. The encoded protein is CASSFVPWAKNIQYF.